Listed below are T cell receptor beta chains from one sample, sequenced in a study of blood T cells in healthy people across ages. One entry per CDR3 protein results from TCRdb running MiXCR on the 5' RACE reads. Among roughly 1,000,000 distinct CDR3 sequences listed, about 25% were seen once. This sample also appeared in a second study, on T cells of mothers and their children.

Sequencing used blood. All receptors derive from a girl aged 2-10 years in good health. Each CDR3 is given with its conserved first and last residue. D genes are given only for firm matches. The size entry is marked missing in some rows and otherwise reads once, few, many or a size class.

v_call	j_call	d_call	clone_size	cdr3_aa	cdr3_nt
TRBV7-9	TRBJ2-6	-	-	CASSLGRASGANVLTF	TGTGCCAGCAGCTTAGGTAGGGCCTCTGGGGCCAACGTCCTGACTTTC
TRBV7-9	TRBJ1-6	-	few	CASSLTVNSGNSPLHF	TGTGCCAGCAGCTTGACGGTTAACTCAGGGAATTCACCCCTCCACTTT
TRBV5-1	TRBJ2-2	-	-	CASSIERPNTGELFF	TGCGCCAGCAGCATTGAACGACCAAACACCGGGGAGCTGTTTTTT
TRBV7-8	TRBJ2-5	TRBD2	-	CASRFFASGGLSETQYF	TGTGCCAGCAGATTCTTTGCTAGCGGGGGGCTTTCAGAGACCCAGTACTTC
TRBV4-1	TRBJ1-1	-	-	CASSQDWADTEAFF	TGCGCCAGCAGCCAAGATTGGGCGGACACTGAAGCTTTCTTT
TRBV28	TRBJ2-5	TRBD2	few	CASNPSQGGETQYF	TGTGCCAGCAACCCCTCGCAGGGAGGGGAGACCCAGTACTTC
TRBV7-2	TRBJ1-3	-	-	CASSLGLGRGNTIYF	TGTGCCAGCAGCTTAGGTTTGGGCCGTGGAAACACCATATATTTT
TRBV27	TRBJ1-5	-	-	CASSFAGSNQPQHF	TGTGCCAGCAGTTTCGCAGGGAGCAATCAGCCCCAGCATTTT
TRBV4-3	TRBJ2-1	TRBD2	few	CASSQDLGLAGSEQFF	TGCGCCAGCAGCCAAGATTTGGGACTAGCAGGTAGTGAGCAGTTCTTC
TRBV12-3/TRBV12-4	TRBJ2-2	-	-	CASSLGGVPGELFF	TGTGCCAGCAGTTTAGGGGGGGTCCCCGGGGAGCTGTTTTTT
TRBV7-2	TRBJ2-1	-	-	CASSLPLGPYNEQFF	TGTGCCAGCAGCCTCCCCCTTGGCCCCTACAATGAGCAGTTCTTC
TRBV18	TRBJ2-3	-	-	CASSPWGLSTDTQYF	TGTGCCAGCTCACCTTGGGGACTCAGCACAGATACGCAGTATTTT
TRBV6-2/TRBV6-3	TRBJ2-1	-	once	CASSQPAAGVNEQFF	TGTGCCAGCAGTCAACCGGCGGCAGGGGTCAATGAGCAGTTCTTC
TRBV28	TRBJ2-1	-	few	CASSLHLTNEQFF	TGTGCCAGCAGTTTACACCTCACCAATGAGCAGTTCTTC
TRBV6-2/TRBV6-3	TRBJ2-7	-	few	CASSSHLRPYEQYF	TGTGCCAGCAGTTCACATTTAAGGCCCTACGAGCAGTACTTC
TRBV7-2	TRBJ2-5	TRBD2	few	CASSFRTSGQETQYF	TGTGCCAGCAGCTTCAGGACTAGCGGCCAAGAGACCCAGTACTTC
TRBV7-6	TRBJ2-5	-	-	CASSPIGGTQYF	TGTGCCAGCAGCCCAATAGGGGGGACCCAGTACTTC
TRBV20-1	TRBJ1-2	-	few	CSARDSEDGGYTF	TGCAGTGCTAGAGACTCCGAGGATGGTGGCTACACCTTC
TRBV4-1	TRBJ2-7	-	few	CASSQGLKGHEQYF	TGCGCCAGCAGCCAAGGACTGAAGGGACACGAGCAGTACTTC
TRBV5-1	TRBJ2-7	TRBD1	few	CASSSWDRTYEQYF	TGCGCCAGCAGCTCCTGGGACAGAACCTACGAGCAGTACTTC
TRBV10-3	TRBJ2-3	-	-	CAITGTSTDTQYF	TGTGCCATCACGGGCACAAGCACAGATACGCAGTATTTT
TRBV4-2	TRBJ2-5	-	once	CASSQDFRGETQYF	TGTGCCAGCAGCCAGGATTTCCGGGGGGAGACCCAGTACTTC
TRBV4-1	TRBJ2-2	-	-	CASSQGDGNTGELFF	TGCGCCAGCAGCCAAGGGGACGGCAACACCGGGGAGCTGTTTTTT
TRBV10-3	TRBJ2-7	-	few	CAINSPGEGNEQYF	TGTGCCATCAACAGTCCGGGAGAGGGAAACGAGCAGTACTTC
TRBV20-1	TRBJ1-4	-	-	CSAGGNTANEKLFF	TGCAGTGCTGGGGGGAATACGGCTAATGAAAAACTGTTTTTT
TRBV29-1	TRBJ2-7	-	-	CSVGLADSSYEQYF	TGCAGCGTGGGACTTGCGGATAGCTCCTACGAGCAGTACTTC
TRBV4-2	TRBJ2-7	-	-	CASSQEVSLALSSYEQYF	TGTGCCAGCAGCCAAGAAGTGAGTTTGGCTCTGAGCTCCTACGAGCAGTACTTC
TRBV28	TRBJ2-3	-	-	CAGSLFPPPSLTDTQYF	TGTGCCGGCAGTTTATTTCCCCCCCCGAGTCTTACAGATACGCAGTATTTT
TRBV6-1	TRBJ2-5	TRBD1	-	CASSGNNRGQETQYF	TGTGCCAGCAGTGGGAATAACAGGGGGCAAGAGACCCAGTACTTC
TRBV27	TRBJ2-1	-	few	CASSLSTGVGNEQFF	TGTGCCAGCAGTTTATCGACGGGAGTAGGCAATGAGCAGTTCTTC
TRBV24-1	TRBJ2-3	-	-	CATSDLGTDTQYF	TGTGCCACCAGTGATTTGGGGACAGATACGCAGTATTTT
TRBV20-1	TRBJ1-3	-	-	CSARAVAGNTIYF	TGCAGTGCTAGAGCGGTCGCTGGAAACACCATATATTTT
TRBV11-3	TRBJ1-1	-	-	CASSQAAGAFF	TGTGCCAGCAGCCAAGCCGCTGGAGCTTTCTTT
TRBV9	TRBJ2-2	-	-	CASSVDHVGELFF	TGTGCCAGCAGCGTAGATCACGTCGGGGAGCTGTTTTTT
TRBV3-1	TRBJ1-1	-	many	CASSQVGGTEAFF	TGTGCCAGCAGCCAAGTGGGGGGAACTGAAGCTTTCTTT
TRBV7-9	TRBJ1-2	-	-	CASSTLDINYGYTF	TGTGCCAGCAGCACCCTAGACATAAACTATGGCTACACCTTC
TRBV27	TRBJ1-5	TRBD1	-	CASSRTGFGQPQHF	TGTGCCAGCAGTCGGACAGGGTTTGGCCAGCCCCAGCATTTT
TRBV20-1	TRBJ2-3	TRBD2	few	CSASLSGTTDTQYF	TGCAGTGCTAGCCTAAGCGGGACTACAGATACGCAGTATTTT
TRBV4-2	TRBJ2-3	-	few	CASSQENTQYF	TGTGCCAGCAGCCAAGAAAATACGCAGTATTTT
TRBV4-1	TRBJ1-5	-	-	CASSQGFLSINQPQHF	TGCGCCAGCAGCCAAGGATTCCTGAGTATCAATCAGCCCCAGCATTTT
TRBV24-1	TRBJ2-7	-	once	CATSGVDSYEQYF	TGTGCCACCAGTGGGGTCGACTCCTACGAGCAGTACTTC
TRBV6-2/TRBV6-3	TRBJ2-6	-	few	CASSYSSPLGANVLTF	TGTGCCAGCAGTTACTCGTCCCCCCTCGGGGCCAACGTCCTGACTTTC
TRBV20-1	TRBJ2-1	-	few	CSATRDGTYNEQFF	TGCAGTGCTACACGGGACGGGACCTACAATGAGCAGTTCTTC
TRBV4-1	TRBJ2-1	-	few	CASSLAVMGGVYNEQFF	TGCGCCAGCAGCCTGGCGGTTATGGGGGGAGTCTACAATGAGCAGTTCTTC
TRBV7-9	TRBJ2-7	-	-	CASSLASGARAYEQYF	TGTGCCAGCAGCTTAGCCTCGGGAGCGCGAGCCTACGAGCAGTACTTC
TRBV28	TRBJ2-5	-	few	CASSVWGQQETQYF	TGTGCTTCCAGCGTATGGGGACAACAAGAGACCCAGTACTTC
TRBV7-2	TRBJ2-1	TRBD1	-	CASSLSGGSYNEQSF	TGTGCCAGCAGCTTATCAGGGGGTTCCTACAATGAGCAGTCCTTC
TRBV11-2	TRBJ2-7	-	few	CASSSKSGSTYEQYF	TGTGCCAGCAGCTCAAAAAGCGGGTCTACCTACGAGCAGTACTTC
TRBV9	TRBJ2-5	-	-	CVSSAGTDQETQYF	TGTGTCAGCAGCGCGGGGACGGACCAAGAGACCCAGTACTTC
TRBV6-5	TRBJ2-5	-	few	CASSYSKVLEQYF	TGTGCCAGCAGTTACTCGAAGGTCCTAGAGCAGTACTTC
TRBV20-1	TRBJ1-1	-	-	CSAPGEMNTEAFF	TGCAGTGCTCCTGGAGAAATGAACACTGAAGCTTTCTTT